One and the same sample provided the 29 T cell receptor beta chains below, sequenced in a study of blood T cell repertoires in COVID-19. Measured with immunoSEQ multiplex PCR; TCRdb has only the in-frame clones, and not every one. In the table there are about 180,000 clones, more than 70% of which are singletons. Sequencing input: peripheral blood. The receptors shown here come from a woman under 40 with acute or convalescent COVID-19.

The gene calls are TRBV5-4 and TRBJ2-7, with TRBD2 matching 7 bases. This CDR3 is built from 14 residues. CDR1 is SGHNT, CDR2 YYREEE, per germline (reference sequence). After removal of 3 bases from V and 0 bases from J, the junction contained 3 bases not matched to a gene. DNA for the CDR3: TGTGCCAGCAGCTGGGGGACTAACTCCTACGAGCAGTACTTC. Residues: CASSWGTNSYEQYF.

The rearrangement uses TRBV30 and TRBJ2-5; the D is unclear. The germline CDR1 and CDR2 sequences are GTSNPN and SVGIG (reference sequence). The V and J ends lost 5 bases and 5 bases respectively, with 15 bases between them. The CDR3 is 13 amino acids. The CDR3 loop reads CAWDLGLRETQYF. CDR3 DNA: TGTGCCTGGGACCTAGGATTACGGGAGACCCAGTACTTC.

The chain carries TRBV28 and TRBJ2-7, with 7 bases identical to TRBD1. Trimming took 1 base from V and 7 from J; bases not matched to a gene: 13. The CDR3 totals 16 residues. CDR1 and CDR2 from the germline V gene are MDHEN and SYDVKM. CDR3 nucleotide sequence: TGTGCCAGCAGTTTATCCACAGGGGCGAGTTTTGGTGAGCAGTACTTC. Protein sequence: CASSLSTGASFGEQYF.

The V and J genes are TRBV10-3 and TRBJ1-1; D is possibly TRBD1 (6 bases). Germline lookup yields CDR1 ENHRY and CDR2 SYGVKD. CDR3 length: 13 amino acids. Trimming stripped 11 bases from V and 3 bases from J, with 16 bases between. CDR3 DNA: TGTGCCGTTAACAGGGTGAGGGACACTGAAGCTTTCTTT. Translating gives CAVNRVRDTEAFF.

The rearrangement uses TRBV5-5 and TRBJ2-5; TRBD1 matches 7 bases. The ends lost 4 bases at V and 1 base at J; junction bases unmatched: 4. The germline V gene has CDR1 SGHKS and CDR2 YYEKEE (reference sequence). The CDR3 has 14 residues. The CDR3 loop reads CASSPRDSQETQYF. DNA for the CDR3: TGTGCCAGCAGCCCGAGGGACAGCCAAGAGACCCAGTACTTC.

This clone appeared once. This chain links TRBV30 with TRBJ1-6; D gene uncertain. Germline CDR1 GTSNPN, CDR2 SVGIG (reference sequence). This CDR3 region has 13 residues. Trimming took 0 bases from V and 10 from J, leaving 10 bases between them. CDR3 nucleotide sequence: TGTGCCTGGAGTGTATTGCGGGAATCACCCCTCCACTTT. This gives the protein CAWSVLRESPLHF.

The genes are TRBV15 and TRBJ1-5; D not certain. Germline CDR1 and CDR2: LNHNV and YYDKDF (reference sequence). Trimming pared 4 bases from V and 1 base from J, leaving 11 bases between. This CDR3 region has 15 residues. CDR3 nucleotide sequence: TGTGCCACCAGCACCCACAAGGAGAGCAATCAGCCCCAGCATTTT. Protein product: CATSTHKESNQPQHF. Together with reference TRBV15 and TRBJ1-5, the CDR3 gives the full variable domain: DAMVIQNPRYQVTQFGKPVTLSCSQTLNHNVMYWYQQKSSQAPKLLFHYYDKDFNNEADTPDNFQSRRPNTSFCFLDIRSPGLGDTAMYLCATSTHKESNQPQHFGDGTRLSIL.

The chain has TRBV15 and TRBJ1-2, with 9 nucleotides matching TRBD1. V lost 1 base, J lost 3 bases, and 3 bases stayed unmatched. CDR1 is LNHNV, CDR2 YYDKDF, per germline (reference sequence). This CDR3 has 15 amino acids. This chain's CDR3 is CATSRVTGGDYGYTF. The DNA for the CDR3 is TGTGCCACCAGCAGAGTGACAGGGGGGGACTATGGCTACACCTTC.

This clone was counted a single time. This chain joins TRBV30 and TRBJ1-4, with 8 bases lining up with TRBD1. The germline V gene encodes CDR1 GTSNPN and CDR2 SVGIG (reference sequence). The CDR3 has 12 residues. Losses at the gene ends were 3 bases for V and 8 bases for J; bases not matched to a gene: 2. The CDR3 sequence: CAWSHRGEKLFF. The CDR3 bases are TGTGCCTGGAGCCACAGGGGGGAAAAACTGTTTTTT.

The V call is TRBV7-8, the J call TRBJ2-1, with D possibly being TRBD2 (5 bases). In germline, CDR1 is SGHVS, CDR2 FQNEAQ. The CDR3 is made up of 15 amino acids. With 7 bases removed from V and 6 bases from J, the gap between germline ends came to 19 bases. The CDR3 loop reads CASILTGSKGNEQFF. The CDR3 DNA sequence: TGTGCCAGCATCCTAACGGGGTCTAAGGGCAATGAGCAGTTCTTC.

This sequence joins TRBV24-1 and TRBJ2-1; a possible D gene is TRBD2 (5 bases). This CDR3 comprises 16 residues. CDR1 KGHDR and CDR2 SFDVKD come from the germline V gene. Trimming took 4 bases from V and 0 from J, leaving 12 bases between them. DNA of the CDR3: TGTGCCACCAGTGAACTGGAGGCCGACTCCTACAATGAGCAGTTCTTC. It translates to CATSELEADSYNEQFF.

This chain links TRBV5-1 with TRBJ1-2; D gene ambiguous. The germline V gene encodes CDR1 SGHRS and CDR2 YFSETQ. V lost 6 bases and J 8 bases, leaving 23 bases between the germline ends. The CDR3 covers 15 residues. CDR3 amino acids: CASKALPGIPIGYTF. For the CDR3, the DNA is TGCGCCAGCAAAGCACTTCCCGGGATCCCTATCGGCTACACCTTC.

V usage is TRBV3-1 (or the pseudogene TRBV3-2) and J usage is TRBJ1-1, with a weak D call TRBD1 (5 bases). Germline V gene data show CDR1 as LGHDT and CDR2 as YNNKEL (reference sequence). Between the trimmed V and J ends, which lost 0 bases and 0 bases, there was a span of 8 bases. The CDR3 runs 15 residues. CDR3 DNA: TGTGCCAGCAGCCAAGAGGCCAGGGTGAACACTGAAGCTTTCTTT. This encodes CASSQEARVNTEAFF.

In DNA, the CDR3 is TGTGCCACACGAGCGGCGGGAGACACAGATACGCAGTATTTT. The encoded protein is CATRAAGDTDTQYF. This chain connects TRBV27 to TRBJ2-3; 7 bases agree with TRBD2. The CDR3 loop spans 14 amino acids. CDR1 is MNHEY, CDR2 SMNVEV, per germline (reference sequence). V trimming: 10 bases; J trimming: 2 bases; junction bases outside the gene matches: 9.

As regards this clone: One end of the junction is discordant with germline, which a read error may explain. The rearrangement joins TRBV7-2 to TRBJ1-3, with 9 nucleotides matching TRBD1. Germline CDR1 SGHTA, CDR2 FQGNSA. The CDR3 is 13 amino acids. CDR3 residues: CASSPGQGSTIYF. The CDR3 DNA sequence: TGTGCCAGCAGCCCGGGACAGGGAAGCACCATATATTTT. Supplemented by reference TRBV7-2 and TRBJ1-3, the full variable domain reads GAGVSQSPSNKVTEKGKDVELRCDPISGHTALYWYRQSLGQGLEFLIYFQGNSAPDKSGLPSDRFSAERTGGSVSTLTIQRTQQEDSAVYLCASSPGQGSTIYFGEGSWLTVV.

The chain uses TRBV7-9 and TRBJ2-2; TRBD2 might be the D (6 bases). The CDR3 totals 16 residues. Germline V gives CDR1 SEHNR, CDR2 FQNEAQ (reference sequence). V was cut by 2 bases and J by 0 bases, with 10 bases left in between. In DNA, the CDR3 is TGTGCCAGCAGCTTAAGGGTAGCGGCGAACACCGGGGAGCTGTTTTTT. Amino acid sequence: CASSLRVAANTGELFF.

The chain recombines TRBV6-5 with TRBJ1-6; a possible D gene is TRBD1 (5 bases). The V end lost 5 bases, the J end lost 8 bases, and 13 bases lay between the germline ends. Germline V gene sequence: CDR1 MNHEY, CDR2 SVGAGI. This CDR3 is built from 14 residues. The CDR3 sequence is CASSRQGSYSPLHF. The CDR3, as DNA: TGTGCCAGCAGTCGTCAGGGTTCGTATTCACCCCTCCACTTT.

A single count supports this clone. The chain employs TRBV3-1 (or the pseudogene TRBV3-2) and TRBJ2-2; possibly TRBD1 for D (5 bases). V was trimmed by 3 bases and J by 1 base, leaving 9 bases between them. This CDR3 region has 15 residues. The germline V gene has CDR1 LGHDT and CDR2 YNNKEL (reference sequence). CDR3 sequence (DNA): TGTGCCAGCAGCCATTGGACACTGAACACCGGGGAGCTGTTTTTT. Its translation: CASSHWTLNTGELFF.

This clone appeared a few times. The V gene is TRBV11-2, the J gene TRBJ2-1; 15 nucleotides align to TRBD2. Germline CDR1 SGHAT, CDR2 FQNNGV. The CDR3 runs 14 residues. The junction had 2 bases not matched to a gene; V was cut back by 5 bases and J by 9 bases. The CDR3 DNA reads TGTGCCAGCAGCCGGACTAGCGGGAGGGGTGAGCAGTTCTTC. Amino acid sequence: CASSRTSGRGEQFF.

The CDR3 DNA reads TGCGCCAGCAGTGAGTCGGGACTTCTCACGCAGTATTTT. The encoded protein is CASSESGLLTQYF. The chain uses TRBV10-1 and TRBJ2-3; tentative D call: TRBD2 (6 bases). The CDR3 runs 13 residues. Germline V gene lookup returns CDR1 WNHNN and CDR2 SYGVQD (reference sequence). Trimming removed 0 bases at V and 9 bases at J, with 10 bases between.

The V call is TRBV4-1, the J call TRBJ1-5; 9 positions match TRBD1. After removal of 0 bases from V and 7 bases from J, the junction contained 10 bases not matched to a gene. The CDR3 has 17 residues. Looked up from germline, CDR1 is MGHRA and CDR2 is YSYEKL. The CDR3 DNA reads TGCGCCAGCAGCCAAGAAGGCGGGACAGGGATAAGGCAGCCCCAGCATTTT. As protein: CASSQEGGTGIRQPQHF.

The rearrangement uses TRBV14 and TRBJ2-1; the match to TRBD2 covers 10 bases. The CDR3 length is 15 residues. Trimming removed 0 bases from V and 10 bases from J; junction bases left unmatched: 6. From germline, CDR1 is SGHDN and CDR2 FVKESK. CDR3 sequence reads: CASSQDLAGVSEQFF. CDR3 DNA: TGTGCCAGCAGCCAAGATCTAGCGGGAGTTTCCGAGCAGTTCTTC.

The V gene is TRBV11-2, the J gene TRBJ2-1, with 13 bases identical to TRBD2. V shed 3 bases, J shed 13 bases, and the junction held 6 bases outside the gene matches. This CDR3 contains 14 residues. Germline assignment: CDR1 SGHAT and CDR2 FQNNGV. The chain's CDR3 is CASSFGTSGTKQFF. The CDR3 DNA follows: TGTGCCAGCAGCTTCGGGACTAGCGGGACTAAACAGTTCTTC.

This clone was counted a few times. The V gene is TRBV5-5, the J gene TRBJ2-7, with D tentatively TRBD1 (6 bases). CDR1 and CDR2 (germline): SGHKS, YYEKEE (reference sequence). V gave up 4 bases and J gave up 0 bases, with 17 bases separating them. The length of the CDR3 is 16 residues. Written as DNA, the CDR3 is TGTGCCAGCAGCGGAAACGGACAGACCCTCTCCTACGAGCAGTACTTC. It specifies CASSGNGQTLSYEQYF.

The CDR3 sequence is CASSQRLLSSYNSPLHF. The CDR3 bases are TGTGCCAGCAGCCAACGCCTCCTTAGCTCCTATAATTCACCCCTCCACTTT. V gene TRBV3-1 (or the pseudogene TRBV3-2) combines with J gene TRBJ1-6; D uncertain. This CDR3 contains 17 residues. The V gene lost 2 bases and the J gene lost 0 bases, with 11 bases spanning the gap. CDR1 and CDR2 from the germline V gene are LGHDT and YNNKEL (reference sequence).

This clone came up once. V usage is TRBV6-5 and J usage is TRBJ2-6; possible D gene TRBD1, 6 bases. The V end lost 8 bases, the J end lost 6 bases, and 8 bases lay between the germline ends. This CDR3 is built from 12 residues. Germline lookup yields CDR1 MNHEY and CDR2 SVGAGI. The CDR3 protein is CASGTLANVLTF. The CDR3 region has the DNA TGTGCCAGCGGGACATTGGCCAACGTCCTGACTTTC.

The chain employs TRBV2 and TRBJ1-5; tentatively, D is TRBD1 (5 bases). The germline gives CDR1 SNHLY, CDR2 FYNNEI. The V gene lost 4 bases and the J gene lost 2 bases, with 12 bases spanning the gap. The CDR3 is 15 residues long. The CDR3 nucleotides read TGTGCCAGCAGTGCGCAGGGCCTTCGCAATCAGCCCCAGCATTTT. It yields the protein CASSAQGLRNQPQHF.

The chain is built from TRBV27 and TRBJ2-5; 9 nucleotides match TRBD1. Trimming removed 6 bases from V and 5 bases from J; junction bases left unmatched: 7. The CDR3 is 14 amino acids. Germline lookup yields CDR1 MNHEY and CDR2 SMNVEV (reference sequence). CDR3 coding DNA: TGTGCCAGCAGAACATACAGGGGGCGTGAGACCCAGTACTTC. Residues: CASRTYRGRETQYF.

This rearrangement joins TRBV13 to TRBJ1-5; no clear D gene. The CDR3 spans 13 residues. Germline CDR1 reads PRHDT; CDR2 reads FYEKMQ (reference sequence). V shed 3 bases and J shed 5 bases, with 8 bases lying between them. CDR3 bases: TGTGCCAGCAGCTTGCGCGGGGATCAGCCCCAGCATTTT. It translates to CASSLRGDQPQHF. Full variable domain (rest looked up from reference TRBV13 and TRBJ1-5): AAGVIQSPRHLIKEKRETATLKCYPIPRHDTVYWYQQGPGQDPQFLISFYEKMQSDKGSIPDRFSAQQFSDYHSELNMSSLELGDSALYFCASSLRGDQPQHFGDGTRLSIL.